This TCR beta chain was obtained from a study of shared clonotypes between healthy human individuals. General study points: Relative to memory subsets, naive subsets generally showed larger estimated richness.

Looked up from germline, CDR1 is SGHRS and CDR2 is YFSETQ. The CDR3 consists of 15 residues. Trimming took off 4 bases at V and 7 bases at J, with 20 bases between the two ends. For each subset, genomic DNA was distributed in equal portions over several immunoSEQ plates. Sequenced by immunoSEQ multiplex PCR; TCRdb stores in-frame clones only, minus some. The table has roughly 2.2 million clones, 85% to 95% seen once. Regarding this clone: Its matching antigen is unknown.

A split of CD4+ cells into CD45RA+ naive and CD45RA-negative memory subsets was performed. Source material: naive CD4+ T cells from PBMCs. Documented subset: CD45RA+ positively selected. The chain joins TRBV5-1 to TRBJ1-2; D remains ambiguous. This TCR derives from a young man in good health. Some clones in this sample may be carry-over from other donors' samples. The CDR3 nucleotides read TGCGCCAGCAGCCCCGCGGGTAGGGCCGATATTGGCTACACCTTC. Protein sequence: CASSPAGRADIGYTF.